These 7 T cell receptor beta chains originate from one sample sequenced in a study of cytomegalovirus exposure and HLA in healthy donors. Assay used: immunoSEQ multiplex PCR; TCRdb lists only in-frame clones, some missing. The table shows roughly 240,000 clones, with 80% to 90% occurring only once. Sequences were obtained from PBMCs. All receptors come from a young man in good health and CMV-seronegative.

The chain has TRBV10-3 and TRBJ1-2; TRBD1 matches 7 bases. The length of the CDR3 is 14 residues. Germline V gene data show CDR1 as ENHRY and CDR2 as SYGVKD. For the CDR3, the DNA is TGTGCACCCAGTCATGTACAGGGGAAACGGGGCTACACCTTC. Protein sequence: CAPSHVQGKRGYTF.

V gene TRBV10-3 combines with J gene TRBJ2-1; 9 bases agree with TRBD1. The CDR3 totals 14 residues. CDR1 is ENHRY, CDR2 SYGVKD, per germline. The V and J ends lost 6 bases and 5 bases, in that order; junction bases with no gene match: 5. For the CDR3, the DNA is TGTGCCATCAGCCACGGGACAGGGAACAATGAGCAGTTCTTC. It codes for CAISHGTGNNEQFF.

The CDR3: CASGFQGARRDEQYF. Here the CDR3 DNA reads TGCGCCAGCGGATTCCAGGGGGCGCGGCGTGACGAGCAGTACTTC. This rearrangement joins TRBV5-1 to TRBJ2-7, with 8 bases fitting TRBD1. Germline lookup yields CDR1 SGHRS and CDR2 YFSETQ. The CDR3 has 15 residues. V was clipped by 7 bases and J by 5 bases; unmatched bases: 14. The entire variable domain, with the rest obtained from reference TRBV5-1 and TRBJ2-7, is as follows: KAGVTQTPRYLIKTRGQQVTLSCSPISGHRSVSWYQQTPGQGLQFLFEYFSETQRNKGNFPGRFSGRQFSNSRSEMNVSTLELGDSALYLCASGFQGARRDEQYFGPGTRLTVT.

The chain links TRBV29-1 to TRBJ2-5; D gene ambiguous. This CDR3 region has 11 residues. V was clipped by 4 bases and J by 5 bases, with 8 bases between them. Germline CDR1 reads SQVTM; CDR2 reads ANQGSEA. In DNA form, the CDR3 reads TGCAGCGTTGTATATCTGGAGACCCAGTACTTC. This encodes CSVVYLETQYF.

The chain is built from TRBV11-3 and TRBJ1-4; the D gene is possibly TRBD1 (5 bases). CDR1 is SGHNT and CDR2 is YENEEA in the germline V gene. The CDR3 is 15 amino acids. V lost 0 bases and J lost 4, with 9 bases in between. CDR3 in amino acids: CASSLDPGRNEKLFF. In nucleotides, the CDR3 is TGTGCCAGCAGCTTAGATCCAGGGCGTAATGAAAAACTGTTTTTT.

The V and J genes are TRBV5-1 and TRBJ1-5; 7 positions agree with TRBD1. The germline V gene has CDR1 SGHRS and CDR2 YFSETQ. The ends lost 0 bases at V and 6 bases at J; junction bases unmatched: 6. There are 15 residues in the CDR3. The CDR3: CASSLEGALGQPQHF. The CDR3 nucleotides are TGCGCCAGCAGCTTGGAGGGGGCGCTGGGTCAGCCCCAGCATTTT.

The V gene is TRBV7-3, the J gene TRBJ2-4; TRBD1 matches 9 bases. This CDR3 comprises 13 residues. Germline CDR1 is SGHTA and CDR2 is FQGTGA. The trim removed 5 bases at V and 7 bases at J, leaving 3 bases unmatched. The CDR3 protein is CASSQQGANIQYF. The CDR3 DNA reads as TGTGCCAGCAGCCAACAGGGGGCTAACATTCAGTACTTC.